The 12 T cell receptor beta chains given below trace back to one sample, sequenced in a study of shared clonotypes between healthy human individuals. Repertoires were generated with immunoSEQ multiplex PCR, while TCRdb's copy carries only in-frame clones and drops some. The sample gives 740,000 or so clones, roughly 72% of which show up once; around 1.8% is in the top ten. Input material: memory CD4+ T cells sorted from blood. Subset of the sample: CD45RA-negative fraction. The receptors stem from a woman aged 25 to 39 in good health.

This clone was found a few times. The V and J genes are TRBV28 and TRBJ2-3; D ambiguous. V lost 6 bases, J lost 6 bases, and 19 bases lay in between. CDR1 is MDHEN, CDR2 SYDVKM, per germline. The CDR3 has 15 amino acids. The CDR3, as DNA: TGTGCCAGCAGCCCGGCGGACCTCCTAGGGGATACGCAGTATTTT. It encodes CASSPADLLGDTQYF.

The sample holds a few counts of this clone. This chain connects TRBV2 to TRBJ1-4; D is possibly TRBD1 (5 bases). The CDR3 has 14 amino acids. The ends were cut back, 5 bases at V and 6 bases at J, with 13 bases in the middle. Per the germline V gene, CDR1 is SNHLY and CDR2 is FYNNEI. The CDR3 region is CASSLRGGYEKLFF. The CDR3 DNA is TGTGCCAGCAGTTTAAGGGGAGGGTATGAAAAACTGTTTTTT.

This clone has a single count. The chain couples TRBV19 to TRBJ1-5; tentatively, D is TRBD1 (6 bases). V lost 6 bases and J 0 bases, leaving 15 bases between the germline ends. Germline assignment: CDR1 LNHDA and CDR2 SQIVND (reference sequence). The CDR3 loop spans 16 amino acids. For the CDR3, the DNA is TGTGCCAGTAGGACAACGACAGGACTTAGCAATCAGCCCCAGCATTTT. This encodes CASRTTTGLSNQPQHF.

This chain connects TRBV5-1 to TRBJ2-3, with 8 positions matching TRBD2. The CDR3 covers 14 residues. Germline assignment: CDR1 SGHRS and CDR2 YFSETQ. Trimming took 5 bases from V and 4 from J; bases not matched to a gene: 6. The CDR3 DNA is TGCGCCAGCAGTCCAGCGGGAGTCGCAGATACGCAGTATTTT. Its protein product is CASSPAGVADTQYF.

The chain combines TRBV27 with TRBJ1-1, with D possibly TRBD1 on 5 matching bases. Trimming left V 6 bases short and J 6 bases short, with 20 bases between. The CDR3 loop spans 15 amino acids. Germline V CDR1 and CDR2: MNHEY, SMNVEV (reference sequence). CDR3 region: CASRRMGPGGAEAFF. The CDR3 DNA reads as TGTGCCAGCAGACGAATGGGGCCAGGAGGGGCTGAAGCTTTCTTT.

The chain employs TRBV28 and TRBJ1-2; D call uncertain. CDR3 size: 13 residues. V was pared by 5 bases and J by 4 bases, with 11 bases between. CDR1 MDHEN and CDR2 SYDVKM come from the germline V gene. The CDR3 nucleotides read TGTGCCAGCAGTAAAGGGCAGGTCTATGGCTACACCTTC. Protein sequence: CASSKGQVYGYTF.

J is TRBJ1-1 and V is TRBV30, with D possibly being TRBD1 (5 bases). From germline, CDR1 is GTSNPN and CDR2 SVGIG (reference sequence). The CDR3 covers 14 residues. V lost 6 bases and J 5 bases, leaving 19 bases between the germline ends. Here the CDR3 DNA reads TGTGCCTGCATCTGGGGGGAGGGTGCAACTGAAGCTTTCTTT. Encoded protein: CACIWGEGATEAFF.

This chain connects TRBV28 to TRBJ2-3, with TRBD1 as a possible D gene (6 bases). The germline V and J ends were trimmed by 7 bases and 3 bases, with 14 bases remaining between them. The CDR3 runs to 14 residues. Germline-derived CDR1 and CDR2 are MDHEN and SYDVKM. CDR3 nucleotide sequence: TGTGCCAGCACGCTACAGGGAAAAACAGATACGCAGTATTTT. Translated, it gives CASTLQGKTDTQYF.

This CDR3 is CASITARANYGYTF. The CDR3 DNA follows: TGTGCCAGCATCACGGCCAGGGCGAACTATGGCTACACCTTC. The chain recombines TRBV2 with TRBJ1-2; D possibly corresponds to TRBD1 (5 bases). The V and J ends lost 7 bases and 2 bases respectively, with 14 bases between them. The CDR3 length is 14 residues. CDR1 is SNHLY, CDR2 FYNNEI, per germline.

This clone appeared once. The chain links TRBV19 to TRBJ1-5, with TRBD1 as a possible D gene (6 bases). CDR1 LNHDA and CDR2 SQIVND come from the germline V gene (reference sequence). The CDR3 has 16 residues. The V gene lost 5 bases and the J gene lost 4 bases, with 18 bases spanning the gap. As DNA, the CDR3 is TGTGCCAGTAGTCCCTGGGGTACAGGGCGGAATCAGCCCCAGCATTTT. Residues: CASSPWGTGRNQPQHF. The entire variable domain, with the rest obtained from reference TRBV19 and TRBJ1-5, is as follows: DGGITQSPKYLFRKEGQNVTLSCEQNLNHDAMYWYRQDPGQGLRLIYYSQIVNDFQKGDIAEGYSVSREKKESFPLTVTSAQKNPTAFYLCASSPWGTGRNQPQHFGDGTRLSIL.

This sequence joins TRBV9 and TRBJ2-5; weak D call: TRBD1 (5 bases). The CDR3 is made up of 15 amino acids. Trimming cost V 3 bases and J 5 bases, with 17 bases left between them. CDR1 and CDR2 (germline): SGDLS, YYNGEE. The CDR3 loop reads CASSAKGVSGETQYF. CDR3 DNA sequence: TGTGCCAGCAGCGCGAAAGGGGTTTCAGGGGAGACCCAGTACTTC.

The chain carries TRBV5-4 and TRBJ1-1; 9 bases line up with TRBD1. J lost 1 base, V lost 5 bases, and 3 bases had no gene match. The CDR3 totals 14 residues. The V gene's germline CDR1 is SGHNT and CDR2 YYREEE (reference sequence). The CDR3 loop reads CASRAGQGNTEAFF. DNA of the CDR3: TGTGCCAGCAGAGCGGGACAGGGGAACACTGAAGCTTTCTTT.